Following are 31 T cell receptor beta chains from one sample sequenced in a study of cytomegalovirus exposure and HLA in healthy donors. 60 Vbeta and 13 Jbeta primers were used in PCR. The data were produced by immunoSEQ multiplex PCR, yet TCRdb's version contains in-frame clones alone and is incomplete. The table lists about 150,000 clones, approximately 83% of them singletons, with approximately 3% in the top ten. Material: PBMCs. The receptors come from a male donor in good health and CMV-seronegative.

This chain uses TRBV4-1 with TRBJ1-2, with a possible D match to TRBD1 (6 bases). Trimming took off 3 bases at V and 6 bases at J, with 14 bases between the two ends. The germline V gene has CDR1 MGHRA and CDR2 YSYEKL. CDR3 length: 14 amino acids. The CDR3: CASSQVGGGDGYTF. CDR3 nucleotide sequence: TGCGCCAGCAGCCAGGTAGGGGGTGGCGATGGCTACACCTTC.

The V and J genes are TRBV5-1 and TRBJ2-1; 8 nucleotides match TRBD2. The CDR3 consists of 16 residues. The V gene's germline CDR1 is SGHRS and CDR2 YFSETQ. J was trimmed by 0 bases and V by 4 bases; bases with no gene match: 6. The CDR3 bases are TGCGCCAGCAGCATTACGACTAGCGCCTCCTACAATGAGCAGTTCTTC. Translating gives CASSITTSASYNEQFF.

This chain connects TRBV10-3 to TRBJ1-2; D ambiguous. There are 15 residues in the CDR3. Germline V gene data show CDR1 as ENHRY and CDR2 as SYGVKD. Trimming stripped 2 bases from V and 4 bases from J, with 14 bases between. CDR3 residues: CAISEISELGYGYTF. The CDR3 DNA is TGTGCCATCAGTGAGATCTCCGAGCTTGGCTATGGCTACACCTTC.

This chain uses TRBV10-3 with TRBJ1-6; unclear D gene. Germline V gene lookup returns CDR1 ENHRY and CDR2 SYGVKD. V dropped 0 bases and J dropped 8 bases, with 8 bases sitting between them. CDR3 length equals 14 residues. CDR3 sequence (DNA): TGTGCCATCAGTGAGTCGGGGAGGGATTCACCCCTCCACTTT. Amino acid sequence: CAISESGRDSPLHF.

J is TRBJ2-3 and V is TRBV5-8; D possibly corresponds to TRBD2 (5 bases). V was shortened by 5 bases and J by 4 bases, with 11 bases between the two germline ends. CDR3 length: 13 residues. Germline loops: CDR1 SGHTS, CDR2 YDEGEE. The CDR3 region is CASRPLGSDTQYF. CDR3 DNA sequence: TGTGCCAGCAGGCCACTAGGGTCAGATACGCAGTATTTT.

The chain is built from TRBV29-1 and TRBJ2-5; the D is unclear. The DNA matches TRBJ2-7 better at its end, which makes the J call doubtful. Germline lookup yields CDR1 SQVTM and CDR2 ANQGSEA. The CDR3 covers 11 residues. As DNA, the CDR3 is TGCAGCGTTGTACTTTCCTACGAGCAGTACTTC. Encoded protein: CSVVLSYEQYF.

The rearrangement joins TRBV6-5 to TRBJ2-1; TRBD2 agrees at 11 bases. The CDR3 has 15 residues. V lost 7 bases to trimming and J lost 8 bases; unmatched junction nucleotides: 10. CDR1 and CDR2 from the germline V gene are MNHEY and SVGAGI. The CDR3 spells CASTGVTSGEYEQFF. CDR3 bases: TGTGCCAGCACTGGGGTGACTAGCGGGGAGTATGAGCAGTTCTTC.

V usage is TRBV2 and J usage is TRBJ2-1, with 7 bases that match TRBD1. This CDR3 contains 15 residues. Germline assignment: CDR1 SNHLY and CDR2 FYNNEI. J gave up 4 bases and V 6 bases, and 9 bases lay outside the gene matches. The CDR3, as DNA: TGTGCCAGCAGCGGCATACAGGGGCCATACAATGAGCAGTTCTTC. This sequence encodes CASSGIQGPYNEQFF. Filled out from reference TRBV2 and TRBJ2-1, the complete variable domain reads EPEVTQTPSHQVTQMGQEVILRCVPISNHLYFYWYRQILGQKVEFLVSFYNNEISEKSEIFDDQFSVERPDGSNFTLKIRSTKLEDSAMYFCASSGIQGPYNEQFFGPGTRLTVL.

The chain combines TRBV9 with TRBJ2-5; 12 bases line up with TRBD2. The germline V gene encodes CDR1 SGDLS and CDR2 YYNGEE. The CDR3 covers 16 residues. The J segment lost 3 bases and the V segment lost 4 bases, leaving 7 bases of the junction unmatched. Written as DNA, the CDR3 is TGTGCCAGCAGCCTGGGGACTAGCGGGTTGAAAGAGACCCAGTACTTC. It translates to CASSLGTSGLKETQYF.

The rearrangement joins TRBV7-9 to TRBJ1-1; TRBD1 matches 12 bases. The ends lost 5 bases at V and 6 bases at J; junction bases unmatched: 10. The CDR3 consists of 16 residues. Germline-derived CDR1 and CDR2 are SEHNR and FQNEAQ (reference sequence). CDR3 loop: CASSPRDRGHIAEAFF. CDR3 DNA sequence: TGTGCCAGCAGCCCCCGGGACAGGGGGCATATCGCTGAAGCTTTCTTT.

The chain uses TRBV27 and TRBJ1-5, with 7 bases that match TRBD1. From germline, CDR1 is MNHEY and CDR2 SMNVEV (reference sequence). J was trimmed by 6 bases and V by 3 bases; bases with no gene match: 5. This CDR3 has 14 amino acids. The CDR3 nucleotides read TGTGCCAGCAGTTTCGAGGGGGCTGGTCAGCCCCAGCATTTT. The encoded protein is CASSFEGAGQPQHF.

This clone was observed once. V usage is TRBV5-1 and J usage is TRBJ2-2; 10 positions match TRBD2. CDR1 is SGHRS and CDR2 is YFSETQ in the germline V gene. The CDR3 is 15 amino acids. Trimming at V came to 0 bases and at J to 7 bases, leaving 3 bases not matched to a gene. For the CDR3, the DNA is TGCGCCAGCAGCTTGGTCCTAGCGGGAGTCGGGGAGCTGTTTTTT. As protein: CASSLVLAGVGELFF.

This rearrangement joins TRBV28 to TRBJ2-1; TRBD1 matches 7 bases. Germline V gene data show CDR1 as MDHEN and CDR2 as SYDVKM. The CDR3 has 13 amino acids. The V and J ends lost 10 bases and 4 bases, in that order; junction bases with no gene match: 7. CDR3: CATTSGQYNEQFF. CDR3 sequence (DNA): TGTGCCACTACATCGGGACAGTACAATGAGCAGTTCTTC.

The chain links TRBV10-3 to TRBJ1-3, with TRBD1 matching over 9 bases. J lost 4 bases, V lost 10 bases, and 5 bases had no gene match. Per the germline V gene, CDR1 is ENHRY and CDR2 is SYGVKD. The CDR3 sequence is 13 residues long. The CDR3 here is CATTTGGGNTIYF. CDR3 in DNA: TGTGCCACCACCACAGGGGGCGGAAACACCATATATTTT.

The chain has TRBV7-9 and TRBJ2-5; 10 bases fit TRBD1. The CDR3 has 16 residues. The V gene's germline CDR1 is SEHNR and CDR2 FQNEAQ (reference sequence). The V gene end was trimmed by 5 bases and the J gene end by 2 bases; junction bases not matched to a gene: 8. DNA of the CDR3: TGTGCCAGCAGCCCCCCAGGACAGGGGGTGCAAGAGACCCAGTACTTC. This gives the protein CASSPPGQGVQETQYF.

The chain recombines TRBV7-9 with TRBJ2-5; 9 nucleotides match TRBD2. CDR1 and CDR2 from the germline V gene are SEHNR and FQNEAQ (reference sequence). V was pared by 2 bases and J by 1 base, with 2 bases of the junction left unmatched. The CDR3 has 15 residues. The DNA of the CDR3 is TGTGCCAGCAGCTTACGCGGGGGGGCCCAAGAGACCCAGTACTTC. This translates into CASSLRGGAQETQYF.

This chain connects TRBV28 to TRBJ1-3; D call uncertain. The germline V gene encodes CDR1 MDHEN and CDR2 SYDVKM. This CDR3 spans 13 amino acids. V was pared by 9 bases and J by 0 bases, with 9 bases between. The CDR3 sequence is CASYRSSGNTIYF. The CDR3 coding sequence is TGTGCCAGTTATAGAAGCTCTGGAAACACCATATATTTT. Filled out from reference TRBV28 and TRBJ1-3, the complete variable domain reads DVKVTQSSRYLVKRTGEKVFLECVQDMDHENMFWYRQDPGLGLRLIYFSYDVKMKEKGDIPEGYSVSREKKERFSLILESASTNQTSMYLCASYRSSGNTIYFGEGSWLTVV.

The CDR3: CASSLGSSSYGYTF. For the CDR3, the DNA is TGTGCCAGCAGCTTAGGCAGTTCTTCCTATGGCTACACCTTC. The rearrangement joins TRBV11-2 to TRBJ1-2; D gene ambiguous. Germline CDR1 and CDR2: SGHAT and FQNNGV. V dropped 1 base and J dropped 4 bases, with 10 bases sitting between them. This CDR3 contains 14 residues.

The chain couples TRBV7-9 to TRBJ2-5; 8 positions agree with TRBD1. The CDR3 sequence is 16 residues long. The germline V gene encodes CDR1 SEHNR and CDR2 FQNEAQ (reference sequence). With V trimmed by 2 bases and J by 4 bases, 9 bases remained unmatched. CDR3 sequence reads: CASSLLTGGRGETQYF. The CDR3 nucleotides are TGTGCCAGCAGCTTATTAACAGGGGGGAGAGGAGAGACCCAGTACTTC.

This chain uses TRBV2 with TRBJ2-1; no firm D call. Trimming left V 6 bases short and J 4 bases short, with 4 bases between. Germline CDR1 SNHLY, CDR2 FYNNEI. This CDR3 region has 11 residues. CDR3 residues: CASSVYNEQFF. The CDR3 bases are TGTGCCAGCAGCGTATACAATGAGCAGTTCTTC.

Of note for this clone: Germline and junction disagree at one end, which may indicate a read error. The CDR3 spells CASNPSANTGELLF. The CDR3 region has the DNA TGCGCCAGCAATCCCAGCGCGAACACCGGGGAGCTGCTTTTT. The gene calls are TRBV5-1 and TRBJ2-2; perhaps TRBD2 as D (5 bases). The CDR3 totals 14 residues. In germline, CDR1 is SGHRS, CDR2 YFSETQ.

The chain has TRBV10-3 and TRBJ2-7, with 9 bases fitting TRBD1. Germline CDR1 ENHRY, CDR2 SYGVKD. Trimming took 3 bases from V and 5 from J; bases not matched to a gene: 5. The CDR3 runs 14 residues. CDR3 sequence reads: CAISDPGQGNEQYF. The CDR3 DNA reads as TGTGCCATCAGTGACCCGGGACAGGGAAACGAGCAGTACTTC.

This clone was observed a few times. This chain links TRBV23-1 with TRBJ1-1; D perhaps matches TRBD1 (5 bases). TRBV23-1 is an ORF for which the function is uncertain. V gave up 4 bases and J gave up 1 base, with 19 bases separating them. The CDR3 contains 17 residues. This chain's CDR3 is CASSPNTTGHRNTEAFF. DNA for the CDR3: TGCGCCAGCAGTCCCAACACCACAGGACACAGGAACACTGAAGCTTTCTTT.

The CDR3 protein is CASIIREKVGEQYF. The CDR3 nucleotides read TGTGCCAGCATTATCCGGGAGAAGGTTGGGGAGCAGTACTTC. V usage is TRBV2 and J usage is TRBJ2-7, with a tentative D call TRBD2 (6 bases). V was trimmed by 7 bases and J by 7 bases, leaving 20 bases between them. The germline CDR1 and CDR2 sequences are SNHLY and FYNNEI. CDR3 length equals 14 residues.

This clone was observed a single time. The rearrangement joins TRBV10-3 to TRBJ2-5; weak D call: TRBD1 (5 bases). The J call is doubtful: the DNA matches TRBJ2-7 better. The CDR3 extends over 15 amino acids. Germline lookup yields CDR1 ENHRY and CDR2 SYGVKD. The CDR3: CAISDTRDRVYEQYF. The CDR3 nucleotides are TGTGCCATCAGTGATACCCGCGACAGAGTCTACGAGCAGTACTTC.

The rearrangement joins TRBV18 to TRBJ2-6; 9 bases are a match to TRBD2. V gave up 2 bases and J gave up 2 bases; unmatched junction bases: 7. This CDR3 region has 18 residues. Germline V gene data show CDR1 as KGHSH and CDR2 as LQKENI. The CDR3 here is CASSPGLAGPAGANVLTF. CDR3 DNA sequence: TGTGCCAGCTCACCAGGGCTAGCGGGACCGGCTGGGGCCAACGTCCTGACTTTC.

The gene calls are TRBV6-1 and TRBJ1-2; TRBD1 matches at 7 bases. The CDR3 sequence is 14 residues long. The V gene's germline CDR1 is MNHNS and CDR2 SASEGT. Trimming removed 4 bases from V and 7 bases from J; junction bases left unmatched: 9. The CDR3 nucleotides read TGTGCCAGCAGTGCCGGGACAGTCCTTCCTGGCTACACCTTC. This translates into CASSAGTVLPGYTF.

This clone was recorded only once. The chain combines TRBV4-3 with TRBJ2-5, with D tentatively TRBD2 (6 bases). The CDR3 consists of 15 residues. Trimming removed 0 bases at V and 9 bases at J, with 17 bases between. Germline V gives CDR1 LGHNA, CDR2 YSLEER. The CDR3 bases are TGCGCCAGCAGCCAAGATAGGGCAGCCCCTAGCGCCCAGTACTTC. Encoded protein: CASSQDRAAPSAQYF.

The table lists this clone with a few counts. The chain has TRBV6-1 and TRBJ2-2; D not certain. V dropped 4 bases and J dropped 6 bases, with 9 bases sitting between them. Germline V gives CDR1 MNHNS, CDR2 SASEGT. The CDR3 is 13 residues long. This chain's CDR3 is CASSGGLSGELFF. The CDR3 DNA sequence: TGTGCCAGCAGTGGTGGGCTATCCGGGGAGCTGTTTTTT.

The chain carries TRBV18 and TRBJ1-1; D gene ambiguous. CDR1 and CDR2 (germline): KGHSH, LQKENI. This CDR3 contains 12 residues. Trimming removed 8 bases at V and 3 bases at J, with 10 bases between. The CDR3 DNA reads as TGTGCCAGCCCTACGCAATACACTGAAGCTTTCTTT. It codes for CASPTQYTEAFF.

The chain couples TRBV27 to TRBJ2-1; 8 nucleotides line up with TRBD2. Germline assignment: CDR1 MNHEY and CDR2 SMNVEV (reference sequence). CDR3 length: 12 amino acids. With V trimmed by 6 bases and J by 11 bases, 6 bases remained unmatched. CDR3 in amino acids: CASSRGGIQQFF. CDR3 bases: TGTGCCAGCAGCCGGGGGGGTATTCAGCAGTTCTTC.